The sequence of this T cell receptor beta chain was determined in a study of T cell responses to AZD1222 COVID-19 vaccine. Study-level points and caveats: Across spike, vaccine-associated CD4 TCRs were found, dominant at 160-218 and 743-854. Reportedly, close to half of spike-specific TCRs are directed against unmutated variant regions. Donors were largely white British and mainly female; clonal diversity was possibly underestimated.

This clone was seen a single time. Its antigen is as yet unknown. Only in-frame clones appear in the TCRdb table, and some are missing; sequencing was by immunoSEQ multiplex PCR. The sample includes fewer than 150,000 clones, 70% to 85% of them seen just once. This TCR came from an adult in good health. The sample here was peripheral blood, taken on day 0 of AZD1222 vaccination.

DNA of the CDR3: TGCGCCAGCAGCGCGCCGGGGACAGGGGACTACGAGCAGTACTTC. Its translation: CASSAPGTGDYEQYF. J is TRBJ2-7 and V is TRBV5-1, with TRBD1 matching over 10 bases. Unmatched junction bases numbered 7, after V lost 4 bases and J lost 3 bases. The length of the CDR3 is 15 residues. Per germline, CDR1 SGHRS and CDR2 YFSETQ.